This T cell receptor beta chain comes out of a study of shared clonotypes between healthy human individuals. Study details: Donor ages ranged 18 to 49 years: a couple of women, a few men.

Investigators spread the genomic DNA of each subset evenly over several immunoSEQ plates. In the authors' workflow: Filtering differed since immunoSEQ provided only junctions, with no quality scores. Profiled with immunoSEQ multiplex PCR; TCRdb holds only in-frame clones, not every one. V and J calls and clone size are given by that table; D and trimming were obtained from the DNA. The sample has about 480,000 clones; about three quarters are singletons. Study-level findings and limits: The expectation was that sequencing depth would affect clonotype sharing among donors.

This clone has a count of ten or more. The antigen is not known. Germline assignment: CDR1 SGHTA and CDR2 FQGNSA. This CDR3 contains 15 residues. The V gene lost 0 bases and the J gene lost 10 bases, with 13 bases spanning the gap. The chain carries TRBV7-2 and TRBJ1-6; D may be TRBD1 (5 bases). The source is a woman in her forties in good health. Some clones in this sample may be carry-over from other donors' samples. The sample consisted of PBMCs. DNA for the CDR3: TGTGCCAGCAGCTTAGCGATGCAGGGAGGGTCACCCCTCCACTTT. Its translation: CASSLAMQGGSPLHF.